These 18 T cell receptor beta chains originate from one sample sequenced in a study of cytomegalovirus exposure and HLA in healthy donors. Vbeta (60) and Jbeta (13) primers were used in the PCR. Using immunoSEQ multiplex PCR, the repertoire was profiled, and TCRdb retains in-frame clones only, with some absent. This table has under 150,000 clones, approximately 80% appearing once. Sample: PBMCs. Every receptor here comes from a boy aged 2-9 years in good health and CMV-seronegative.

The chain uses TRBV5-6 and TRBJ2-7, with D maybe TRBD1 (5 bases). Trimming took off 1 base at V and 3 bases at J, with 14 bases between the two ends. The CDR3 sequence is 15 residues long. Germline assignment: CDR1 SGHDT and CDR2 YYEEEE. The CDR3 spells CASSLKQVSNYEQYF. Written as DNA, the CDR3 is TGTGCCAGCAGCTTGAAACAGGTCAGTAACTACGAGCAGTACTTC.

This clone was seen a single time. The CDR3 loop reads CSDLDRPYGYTF. In nucleotides, the CDR3 is TGCAGCGACCTCGACAGGCCCTATGGCTACACCTTC. V usage is TRBV29-1 and J usage is TRBJ1-2, with TRBD1 as a possible D gene (6 bases). The CDR3 consists of 12 residues. CDR1 is SQVTM and CDR2 is ANQGSEA in the germline V gene. V lost 7 bases and J 4 bases, leaving 13 bases between the germline ends.

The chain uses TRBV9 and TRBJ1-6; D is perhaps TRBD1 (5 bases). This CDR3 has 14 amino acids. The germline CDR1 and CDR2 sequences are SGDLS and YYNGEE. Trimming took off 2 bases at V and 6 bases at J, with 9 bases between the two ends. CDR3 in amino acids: CASSVAQANSPLHF. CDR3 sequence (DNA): TGTGCCAGCAGCGTTGCACAGGCTAATTCACCCCTCCACTTT.

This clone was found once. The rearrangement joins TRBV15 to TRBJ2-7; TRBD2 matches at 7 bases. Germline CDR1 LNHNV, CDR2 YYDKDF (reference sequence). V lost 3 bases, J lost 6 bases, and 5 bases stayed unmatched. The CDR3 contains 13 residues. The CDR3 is CATSRGGVSEQYF. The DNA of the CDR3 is TGTGCCACCAGCAGGGGGGGGGTGAGCGAGCAGTACTTC.

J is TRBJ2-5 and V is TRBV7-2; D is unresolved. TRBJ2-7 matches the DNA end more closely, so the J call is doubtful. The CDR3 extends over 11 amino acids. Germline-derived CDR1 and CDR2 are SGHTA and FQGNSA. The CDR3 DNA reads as TGTGCCAGCAGCTTAGTAACCGAGCAGTACTTC. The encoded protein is CASSLVTEQYF.

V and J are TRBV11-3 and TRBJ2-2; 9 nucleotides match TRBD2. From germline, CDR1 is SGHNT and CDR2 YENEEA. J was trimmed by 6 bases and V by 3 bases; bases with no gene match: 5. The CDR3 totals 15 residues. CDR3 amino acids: CASSFRSGSSGELFF. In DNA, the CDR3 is TGTGCCAGCAGCTTTCGTAGCGGGAGCTCCGGGGAGCTGTTTTTT. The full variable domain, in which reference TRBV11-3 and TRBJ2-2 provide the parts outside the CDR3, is EAGVVQSPRYKIIEKKQPVAFWCNPISGHNTLYWYLQNLGQGPELLIRYENEEAVDDSQLPKDRFSAERLKGVDSTLKIQPAELGDSAVYLCASSFRSGSSGELFFGEGSRLTVL.

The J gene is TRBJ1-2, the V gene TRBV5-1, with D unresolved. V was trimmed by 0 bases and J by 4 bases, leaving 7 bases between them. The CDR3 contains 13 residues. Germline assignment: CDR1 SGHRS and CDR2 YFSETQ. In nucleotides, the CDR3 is TGCGCCAGCAGCTTGGAATCTTTCTATGGCTACACCTTC. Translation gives CASSLESFYGYTF.

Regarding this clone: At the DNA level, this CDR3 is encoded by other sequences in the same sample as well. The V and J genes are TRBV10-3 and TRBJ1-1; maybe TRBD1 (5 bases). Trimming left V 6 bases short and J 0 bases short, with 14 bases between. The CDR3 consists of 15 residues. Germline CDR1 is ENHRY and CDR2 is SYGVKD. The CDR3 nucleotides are TGTGCCATCAGGAAGCAGGGAGGGCTGAACACTGAAGCTTTCTTT. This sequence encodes CAIRKQGGLNTEAFF.

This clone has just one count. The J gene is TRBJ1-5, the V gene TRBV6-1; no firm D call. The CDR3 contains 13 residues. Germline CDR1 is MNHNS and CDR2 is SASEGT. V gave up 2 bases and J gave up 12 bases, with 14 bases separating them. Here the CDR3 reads CASSELEGGSQHF. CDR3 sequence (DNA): TGTGCCAGCAGTGAATTGGAGGGAGGTAGCCAGCATTTT.

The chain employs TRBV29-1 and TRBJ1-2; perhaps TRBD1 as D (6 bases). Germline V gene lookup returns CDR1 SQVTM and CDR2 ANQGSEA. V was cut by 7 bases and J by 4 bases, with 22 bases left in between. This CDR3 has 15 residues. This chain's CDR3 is CSEYDGRGTGYGYTF. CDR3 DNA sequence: TGCAGCGAATACGACGGCAGGGGTACTGGCTATGGCTACACCTTC.

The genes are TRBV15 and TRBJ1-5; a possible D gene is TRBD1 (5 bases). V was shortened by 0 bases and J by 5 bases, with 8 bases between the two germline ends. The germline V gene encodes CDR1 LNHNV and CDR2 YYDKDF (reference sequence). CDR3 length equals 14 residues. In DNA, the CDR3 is TGTGCCACCAGCAGAGAGGGGGGTGATCAGCCCCAGCATTTT. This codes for CATSREGGDQPQHF.

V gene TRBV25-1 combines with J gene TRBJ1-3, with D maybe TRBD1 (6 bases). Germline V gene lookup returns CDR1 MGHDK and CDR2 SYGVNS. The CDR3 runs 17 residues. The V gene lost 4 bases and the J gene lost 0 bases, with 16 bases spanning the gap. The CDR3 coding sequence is TGTGCCAGCAGTGGCGACAGGATGCGATTCTCTGGAAACACCATATATTTT. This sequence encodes CASSGDRMRFSGNTIYF.

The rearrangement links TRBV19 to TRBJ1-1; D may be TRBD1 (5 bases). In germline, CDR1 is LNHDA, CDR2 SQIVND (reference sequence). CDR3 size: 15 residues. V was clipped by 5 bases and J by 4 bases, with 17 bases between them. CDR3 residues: CASSVSRAPVTEAFF. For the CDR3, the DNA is TGTGCCAGTAGTGTGAGCAGGGCGCCGGTCACTGAAGCTTTCTTT.

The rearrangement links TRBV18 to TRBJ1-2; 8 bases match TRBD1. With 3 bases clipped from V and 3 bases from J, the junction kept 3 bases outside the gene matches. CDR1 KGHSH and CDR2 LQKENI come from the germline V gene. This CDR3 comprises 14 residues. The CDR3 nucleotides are TGTGCCAGCTCACCCGGACAGGGCGACTATGGCTACACCTTC. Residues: CASSPGQGDYGYTF. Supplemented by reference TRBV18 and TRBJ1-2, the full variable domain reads NAGVMQNPRHLVRRRGQEARLRCSPMKGHSHVYWYRQLPEEGLKFMVYLQKENIIDESGMPKERFSAEFPKEGPSILRIQQVVRGDSAAYFCASSPGQGDYGYTFGSGTRLTVV.

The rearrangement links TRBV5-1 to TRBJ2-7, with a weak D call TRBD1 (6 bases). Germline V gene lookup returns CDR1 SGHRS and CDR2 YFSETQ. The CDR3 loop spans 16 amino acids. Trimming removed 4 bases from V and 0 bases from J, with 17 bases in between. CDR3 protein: CASSPSLTGLSYEQYF. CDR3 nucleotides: TGCGCCAGCAGCCCCTCGCTTACAGGGCTCTCCTACGAGCAGTACTTC.

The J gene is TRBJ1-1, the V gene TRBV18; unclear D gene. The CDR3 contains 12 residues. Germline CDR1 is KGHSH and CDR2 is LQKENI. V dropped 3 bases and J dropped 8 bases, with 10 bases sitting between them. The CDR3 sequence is CASSPRAQEAFF. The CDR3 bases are TGTGCCAGCTCACCGCGAGCCCAAGAAGCTTTCTTT.

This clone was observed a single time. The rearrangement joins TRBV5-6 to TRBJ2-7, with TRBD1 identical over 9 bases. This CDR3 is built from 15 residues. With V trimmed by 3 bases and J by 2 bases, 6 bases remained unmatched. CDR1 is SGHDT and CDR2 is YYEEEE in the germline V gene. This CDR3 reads CASSSGTGQPYEQYF. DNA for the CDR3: TGTGCCAGCAGCTCGGGGACAGGGCAACCCTACGAGCAGTACTTC. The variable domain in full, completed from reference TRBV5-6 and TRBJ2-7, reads DAGVTQSPTHLIKTRGQQVTLRCSPKSGHDTVSWYQQALGQGPQFIFQYYEEEERQRGNFPDRFSGHQFPNYSSELNVNALLLGDSALYLCASSSGTGQPYEQYFGPGTRLTVT.

CDR3 in amino acids: CASSQDPAVYGYTF. The CDR3 nucleotides read TGCGCCAGCAGCCAAGATCCCGCAGTCTATGGCTACACCTTC. The chain combines TRBV4-3 with TRBJ1-2; D is unresolved. Per the germline V gene, CDR1 is LGHNA and CDR2 is YSLEER. The CDR3 has 14 residues. The ends were cut back, 0 bases at V and 4 bases at J, with 9 bases in the middle.